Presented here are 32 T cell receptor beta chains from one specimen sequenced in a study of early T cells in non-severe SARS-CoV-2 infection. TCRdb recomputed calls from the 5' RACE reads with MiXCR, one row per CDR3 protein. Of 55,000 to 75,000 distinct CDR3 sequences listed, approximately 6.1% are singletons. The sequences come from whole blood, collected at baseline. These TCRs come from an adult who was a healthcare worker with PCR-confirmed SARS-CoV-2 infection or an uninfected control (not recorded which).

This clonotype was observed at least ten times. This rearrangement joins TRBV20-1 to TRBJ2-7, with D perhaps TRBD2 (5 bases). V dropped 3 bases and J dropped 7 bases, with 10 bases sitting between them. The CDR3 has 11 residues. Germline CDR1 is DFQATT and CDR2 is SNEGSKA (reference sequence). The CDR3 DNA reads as TGCAGTGCTAGGAGTACGGGGGAGCAGTACTTC. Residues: CSARSTGEQYF.

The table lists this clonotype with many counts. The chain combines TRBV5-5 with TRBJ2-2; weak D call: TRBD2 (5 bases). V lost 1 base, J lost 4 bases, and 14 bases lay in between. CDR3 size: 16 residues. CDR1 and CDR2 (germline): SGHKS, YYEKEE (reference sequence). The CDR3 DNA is TGTGCCAGCAGCTTGATGGCTAGCCTACTCACCGGGGAGCTGTTTTTT. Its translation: CASSLMASLLTGELFF.

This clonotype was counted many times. This CDR3 is CASSLAGETQYF. DNA for the CDR3: TGTGCCAGCAGCTTAGCGGGAGAGACCCAGTACTTC. The chain combines TRBV7-9 with TRBJ2-5; D not certain. Deletions cut 0 bases from V and 4 bases from J, with 3 bases between. From germline, CDR1 is SEHNR and CDR2 FQNEAQ (reference sequence). CDR3 size: 12 residues.

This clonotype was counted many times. The CDR3 protein is CASSLSVILAGRFNEQFF. CDR3 sequence (DNA): TGTGCCAGCAGTTTATCTGTTATACTAGCGGGAAGGTTCAATGAGCAGTTCTTC. The chain recombines TRBV27 with TRBJ2-1, with 10 positions matching TRBD2. Trimming cost V 0 bases and J 6 bases; bases outside gene matches: 11. Germline CDR1 and CDR2: MNHEY and SMNVEV (reference sequence). The CDR3 is 18 amino acids.

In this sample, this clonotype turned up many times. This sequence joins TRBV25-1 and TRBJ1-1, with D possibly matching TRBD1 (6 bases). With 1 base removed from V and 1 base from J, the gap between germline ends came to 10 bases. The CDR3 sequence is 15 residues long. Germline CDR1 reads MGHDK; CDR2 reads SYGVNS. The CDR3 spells CASSESGTTNTEAFF. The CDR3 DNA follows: TGTGCCAGCAGTGAATCCGGGACAACGAACACTGAAGCTTTCTTT.

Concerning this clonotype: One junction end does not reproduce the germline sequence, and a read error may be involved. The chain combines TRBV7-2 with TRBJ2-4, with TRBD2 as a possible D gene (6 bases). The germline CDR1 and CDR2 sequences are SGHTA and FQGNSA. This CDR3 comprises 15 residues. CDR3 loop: CASSLALVAKNIQYF. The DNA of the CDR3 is TGTGCCAGCAGCCTAGCGCTAGTAGCCAAAAACATTCAGTACTTC.

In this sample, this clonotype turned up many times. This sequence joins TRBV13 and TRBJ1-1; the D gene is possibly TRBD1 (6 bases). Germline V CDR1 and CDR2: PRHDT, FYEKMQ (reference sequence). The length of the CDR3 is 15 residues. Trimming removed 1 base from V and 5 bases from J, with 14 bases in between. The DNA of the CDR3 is TGTGCCAGCAGCTTAGAAGGAGGGGGAAGGACTGAAGCTTTCTTT. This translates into CASSLEGGGRTEAFF.

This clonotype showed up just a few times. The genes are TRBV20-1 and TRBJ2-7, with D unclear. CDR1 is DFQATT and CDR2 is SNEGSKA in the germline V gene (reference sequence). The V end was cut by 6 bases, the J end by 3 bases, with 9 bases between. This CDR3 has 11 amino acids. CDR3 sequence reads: CSASTSYEQYF. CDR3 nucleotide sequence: TGCAGTGCCTCTACCAGCTACGAGCAGTACTTC.

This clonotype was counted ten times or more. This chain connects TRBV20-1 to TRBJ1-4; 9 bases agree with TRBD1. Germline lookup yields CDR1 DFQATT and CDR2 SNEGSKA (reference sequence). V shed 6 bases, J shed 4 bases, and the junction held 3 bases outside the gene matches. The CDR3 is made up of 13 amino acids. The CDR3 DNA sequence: TGCAGTGCCCCGGGACAGGGTAATGAAAAACTGTTTTTT. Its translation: CSAPGQGNEKLFF.

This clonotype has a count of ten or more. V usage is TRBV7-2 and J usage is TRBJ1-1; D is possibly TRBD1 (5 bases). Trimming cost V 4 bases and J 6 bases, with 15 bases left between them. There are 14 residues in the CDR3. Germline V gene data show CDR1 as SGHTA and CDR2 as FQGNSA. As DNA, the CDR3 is TGTGCCAGCAGCTCAGTGGGACTTTTCGCTGAAGCTTTCTTT. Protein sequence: CASSSVGLFAEAFF.

As DNA, the CDR3 is TGCACACGGGACAGGGGGATGGATGAAGCTTTCTTT. Its translation is CTRDRGMDEAFF. This rearrangement joins TRBV20-1 to TRBJ1-1; TRBD1 matches 11 bases. The CDR3 has 12 amino acids. The germline CDR1 and CDR2 sequences are DFQATT and SNEGSKA (reference sequence).

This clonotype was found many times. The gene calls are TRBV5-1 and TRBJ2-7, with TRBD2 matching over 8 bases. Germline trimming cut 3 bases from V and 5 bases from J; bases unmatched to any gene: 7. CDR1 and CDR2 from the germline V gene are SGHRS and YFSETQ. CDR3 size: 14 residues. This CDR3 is CASSSGTSINEQYF. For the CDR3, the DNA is TGCGCCAGCAGCTCCGGGACTAGTATCAACGAGCAGTACTTC.

The CDR3 here is CASSQGLTKNIQYF. The CDR3 DNA sequence: TGTGCCAGCAGTCAAGGGCTGACCAAAAACATTCAGTACTTC. The chain couples TRBV6-5 to TRBJ2-4; no definite D call. Trimming pared 5 bases from V and 2 bases from J, leaving 10 bases between. Germline V gene lookup returns CDR1 MNHEY and CDR2 SVGAGI. The CDR3 has 14 residues.

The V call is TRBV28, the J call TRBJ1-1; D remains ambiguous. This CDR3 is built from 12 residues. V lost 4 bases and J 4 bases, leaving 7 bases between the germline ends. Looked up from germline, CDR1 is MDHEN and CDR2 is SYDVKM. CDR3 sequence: CASSYLITEAFF. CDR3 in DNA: TGTGCCAGCAGTTACCTTATCACTGAAGCTTTCTTT.

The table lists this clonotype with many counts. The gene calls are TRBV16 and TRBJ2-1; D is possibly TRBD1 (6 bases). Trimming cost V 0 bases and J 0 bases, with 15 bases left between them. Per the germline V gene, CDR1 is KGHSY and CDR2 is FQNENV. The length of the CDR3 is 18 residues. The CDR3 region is CASSQSVQGFDSYNEQFF. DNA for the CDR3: TGTGCCAGCAGCCAATCAGTACAGGGATTCGACTCCTACAATGAGCAGTTCTTC.

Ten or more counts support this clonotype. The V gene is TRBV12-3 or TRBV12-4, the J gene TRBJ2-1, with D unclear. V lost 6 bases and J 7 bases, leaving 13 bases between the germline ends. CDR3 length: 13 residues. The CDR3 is CASRLPPQNEQFF. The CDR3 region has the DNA TGTGCCAGCAGACTACCGCCCCAGAATGAGCAGTTCTTC.

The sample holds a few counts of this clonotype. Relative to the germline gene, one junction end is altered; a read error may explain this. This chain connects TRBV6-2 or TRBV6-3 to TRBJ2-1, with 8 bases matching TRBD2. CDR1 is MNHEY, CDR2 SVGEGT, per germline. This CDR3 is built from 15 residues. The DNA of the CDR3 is TGTGCCAGCAGTTATCCCGGGACTAGTTACACTGAGCAGTTCTTC. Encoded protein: CASSYPGTSYTEQFF.

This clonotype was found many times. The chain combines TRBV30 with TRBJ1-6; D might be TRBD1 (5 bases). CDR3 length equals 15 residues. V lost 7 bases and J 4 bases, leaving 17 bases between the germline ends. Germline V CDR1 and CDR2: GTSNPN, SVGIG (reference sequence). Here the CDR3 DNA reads TGTGCCTCCACTCGGGGGGGTGATTATAATTCACCCCTCCACTTT. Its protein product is CASTRGGDYNSPLHF.

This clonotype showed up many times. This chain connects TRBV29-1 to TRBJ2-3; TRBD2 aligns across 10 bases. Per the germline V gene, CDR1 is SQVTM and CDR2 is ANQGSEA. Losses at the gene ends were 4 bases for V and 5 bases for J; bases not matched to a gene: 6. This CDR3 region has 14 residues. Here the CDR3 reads CSVVLAGAVDTQYF. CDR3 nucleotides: TGCAGCGTTGTCCTAGCGGGAGCGGTAGATACGCAGTATTTT.

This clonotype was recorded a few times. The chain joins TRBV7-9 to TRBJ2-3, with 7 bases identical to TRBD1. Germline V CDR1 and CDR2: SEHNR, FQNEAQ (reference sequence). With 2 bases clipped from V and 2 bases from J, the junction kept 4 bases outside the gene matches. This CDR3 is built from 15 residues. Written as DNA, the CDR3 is TGTGCCAGCAGCTTACGAGGGGGCCCCACAGATACGCAGTATTTT. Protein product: CASSLRGGPTDTQYF.

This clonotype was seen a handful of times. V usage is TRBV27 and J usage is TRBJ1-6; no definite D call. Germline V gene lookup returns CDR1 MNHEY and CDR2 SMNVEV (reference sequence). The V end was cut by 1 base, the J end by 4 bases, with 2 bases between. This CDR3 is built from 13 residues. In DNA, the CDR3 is TGTGCCAGCAGTTTATGGTATAATTCACCCCTCCACTTT. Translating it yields CASSLWYNSPLHF.

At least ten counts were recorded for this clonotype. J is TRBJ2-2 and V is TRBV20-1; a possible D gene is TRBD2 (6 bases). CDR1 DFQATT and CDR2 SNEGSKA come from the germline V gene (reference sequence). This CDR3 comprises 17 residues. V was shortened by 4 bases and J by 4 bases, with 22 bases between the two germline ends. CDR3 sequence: CSATLGGRNPITGELFF. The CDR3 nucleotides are TGCAGTGCTACCCTCGGAGGGAGGAACCCCATCACCGGGGAGCTGTTTTTT.

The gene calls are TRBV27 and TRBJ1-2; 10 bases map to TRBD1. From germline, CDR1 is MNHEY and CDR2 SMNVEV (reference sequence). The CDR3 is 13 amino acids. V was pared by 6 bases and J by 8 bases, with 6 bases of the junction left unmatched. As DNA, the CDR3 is TGTGCCAGCAGGCCGGGACAGGGGAACGGCTACACCTTC. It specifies CASRPGQGNGYTF.

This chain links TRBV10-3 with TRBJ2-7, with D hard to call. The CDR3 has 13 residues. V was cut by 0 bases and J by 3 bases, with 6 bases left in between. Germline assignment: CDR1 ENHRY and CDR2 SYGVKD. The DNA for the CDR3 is TGTGCCATCAGTGAGTCCCCCCACTACGAGCAGTACTTC. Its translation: CAISESPHYEQYF.

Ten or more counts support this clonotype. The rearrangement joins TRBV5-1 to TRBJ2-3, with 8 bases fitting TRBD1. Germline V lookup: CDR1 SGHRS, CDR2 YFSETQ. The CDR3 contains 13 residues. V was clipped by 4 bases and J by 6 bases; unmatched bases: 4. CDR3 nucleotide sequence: TGCGCCAGCAGCCCCAGGGGGCAGGATACGCAGTATTTT. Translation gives CASSPRGQDTQYF.

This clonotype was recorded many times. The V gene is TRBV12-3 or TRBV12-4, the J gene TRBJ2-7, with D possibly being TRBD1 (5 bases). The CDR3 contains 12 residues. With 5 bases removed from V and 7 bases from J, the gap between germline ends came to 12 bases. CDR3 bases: TGTGCCAGCAGTCTGCAGGGCCTTGAGCAGTACTTC. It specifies CASSLQGLEQYF.

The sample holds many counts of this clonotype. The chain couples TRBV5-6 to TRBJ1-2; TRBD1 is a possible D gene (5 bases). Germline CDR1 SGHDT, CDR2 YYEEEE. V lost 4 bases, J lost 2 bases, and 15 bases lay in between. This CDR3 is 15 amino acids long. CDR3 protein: CASSPSGGGNYGYTF. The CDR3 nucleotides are TGTGCCAGCAGCCCGAGTGGCGGGGGAAACTATGGCTACACCTTC.

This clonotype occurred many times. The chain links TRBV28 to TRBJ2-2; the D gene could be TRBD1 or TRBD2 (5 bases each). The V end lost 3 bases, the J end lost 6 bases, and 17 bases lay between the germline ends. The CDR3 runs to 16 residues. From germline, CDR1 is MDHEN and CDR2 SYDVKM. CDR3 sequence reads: CASSFLLQEEAGELFF. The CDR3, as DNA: TGTGCCAGCAGTTTTTTGTTACAGGAGGAGGCCGGGGAGCTGTTTTTT.

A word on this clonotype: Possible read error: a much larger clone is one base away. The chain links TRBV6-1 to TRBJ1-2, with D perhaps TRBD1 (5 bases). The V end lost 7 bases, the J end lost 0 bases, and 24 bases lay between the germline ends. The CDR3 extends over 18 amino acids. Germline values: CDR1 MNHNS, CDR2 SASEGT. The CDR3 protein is CASTFALRRAGPNYGYTF. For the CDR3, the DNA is TGTGCCAGCACCTTTGCACTCCGCAGGGCAGGACCTAACTATGGCTACACCTTC.

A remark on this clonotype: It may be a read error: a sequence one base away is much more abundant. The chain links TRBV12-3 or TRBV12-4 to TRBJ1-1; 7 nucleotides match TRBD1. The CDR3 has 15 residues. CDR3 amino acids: CASCLTLTGQTEAFF. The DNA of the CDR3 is TGTGCCAGCTGTTTAACTTTGACAGGGCAAACTGAAGCTTTCTTT.

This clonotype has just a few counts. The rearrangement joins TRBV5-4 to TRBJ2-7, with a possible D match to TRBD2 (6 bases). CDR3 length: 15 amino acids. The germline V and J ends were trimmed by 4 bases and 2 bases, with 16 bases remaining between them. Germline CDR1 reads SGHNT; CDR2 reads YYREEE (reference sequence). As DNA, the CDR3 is TGTGCCAGCAGCCAGTCTGTCGGGGGAACCTACGAGCAGTACTTC. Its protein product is CASSQSVGGTYEQYF. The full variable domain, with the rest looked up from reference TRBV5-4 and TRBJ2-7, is ETGVTQSPTHLIKTRGQQVTLRCSSQSGHNTVSWYQQALGQGPQFIFQYYREEENGRGNFPPRFSGLQFPNYSSELNVNALELDDSALYLCASSQSVGGTYEQYFGPGTRLTVT.

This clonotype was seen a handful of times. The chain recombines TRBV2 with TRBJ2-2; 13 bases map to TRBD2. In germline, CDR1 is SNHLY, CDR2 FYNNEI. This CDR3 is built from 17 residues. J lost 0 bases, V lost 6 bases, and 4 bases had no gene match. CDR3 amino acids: CASSGLAGASNTGELFF. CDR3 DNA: TGTGCCAGCAGCGGACTAGCGGGAGCATCGAACACCGGGGAGCTGTTTTTT.